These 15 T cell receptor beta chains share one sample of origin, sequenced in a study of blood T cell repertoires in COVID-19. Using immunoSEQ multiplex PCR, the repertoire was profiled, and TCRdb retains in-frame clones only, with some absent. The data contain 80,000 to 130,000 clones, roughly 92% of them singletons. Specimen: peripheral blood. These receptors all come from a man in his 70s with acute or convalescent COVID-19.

Written as DNA, the CDR3 is TGTGCCAGCAGCACGGCGACAGGGGGCTCCTACAATGAGCAGTTCTTC. Protein: CASSTATGGSYNEQFF. The rearrangement uses TRBV7-3 and TRBJ2-1; 9 positions agree with TRBD1. The germline V gene has CDR1 SGHTA and CDR2 FQGTGA. This CDR3 is 16 amino acids long. Trimming cost V 5 bases and J 0 bases; bases outside gene matches: 5. Full variable domain (missing parts from reference TRBV7-3 and TRBJ2-1): GAGVSQTPSNKVTEKGKYVELRCDPISGHTALYWYRQSLGQGPEFLIYFQGTGAADDSGLPNDRFFAVRPEGSVSTLKIQRTERGDSAVYLCASSTATGGSYNEQFFGPGTRLTVL.

The CDR3 DNA sequence: TGCGCCAGCAGCCCCTCGAGACTAGCGGGGCAAGAGACCCAGTACTTC. Residues: CASSPSRLAGQETQYF. The rearrangement uses TRBV4-1 and TRBJ2-5; 11 bases agree with TRBD2. With V trimmed by 4 bases and J by 2 bases, 6 bases remained unmatched. The V gene's germline CDR1 is MGHRA and CDR2 YSYEKL. There are 16 residues in the CDR3.

This chain's CDR3 is CASSQTPGTSGPTDTQYF. In nucleotides, the CDR3 is TGCGCCAGCAGCCAAACCCCCGGGACTAGCGGCCCCACAGATACGCAGTATTTT. The V and J genes are TRBV4-1 and TRBJ2-3; 11 bases match TRBD2. CDR1 and CDR2 (germline): MGHRA, YSYEKL. The J segment lost 2 bases and the V segment lost 2 bases, leaving 9 bases of the junction unmatched. This CDR3 region has 18 residues.

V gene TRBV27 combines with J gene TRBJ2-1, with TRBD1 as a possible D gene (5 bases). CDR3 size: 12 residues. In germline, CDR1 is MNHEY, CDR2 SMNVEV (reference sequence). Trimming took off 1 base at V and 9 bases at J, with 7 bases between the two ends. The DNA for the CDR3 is TGTGCCAGCAGTTTATGGGGCGGTGAGCAGTTCTTC. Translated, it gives CASSLWGGEQFF.

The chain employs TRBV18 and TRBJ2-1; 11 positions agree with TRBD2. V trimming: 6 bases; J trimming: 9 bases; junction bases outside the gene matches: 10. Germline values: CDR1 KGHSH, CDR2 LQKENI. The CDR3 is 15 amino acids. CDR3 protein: CASSSLGTSGGEQFF. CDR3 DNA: TGTGCCAGCTCCTCTTTGGGAACTAGCGGGGGTGAGCAGTTCTTC.

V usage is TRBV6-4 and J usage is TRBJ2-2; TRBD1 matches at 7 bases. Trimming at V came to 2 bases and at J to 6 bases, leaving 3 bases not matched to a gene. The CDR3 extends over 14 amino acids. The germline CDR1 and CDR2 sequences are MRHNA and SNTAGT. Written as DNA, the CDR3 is TGTGCCAGCAGTGACACGGACAGGTCCGGGGAGCTGTTTTTT. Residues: CASSDTDRSGELFF.

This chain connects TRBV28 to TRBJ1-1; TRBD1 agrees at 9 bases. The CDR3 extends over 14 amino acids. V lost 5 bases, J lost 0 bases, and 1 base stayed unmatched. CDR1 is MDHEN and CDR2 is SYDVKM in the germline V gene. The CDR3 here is CASSRDRVNTEAFF. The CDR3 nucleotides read TGTGCCAGCAGTCGGGACAGGGTGAACACTGAAGCTTTCTTT.

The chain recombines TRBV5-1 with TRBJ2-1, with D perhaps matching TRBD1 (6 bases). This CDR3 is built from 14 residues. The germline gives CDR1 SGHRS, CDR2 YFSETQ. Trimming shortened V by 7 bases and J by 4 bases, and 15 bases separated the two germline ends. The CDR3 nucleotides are TGCGCCAGCTCAACCAGGGGCCCTTACAATGAGCAGTTCTTC. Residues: CASSTRGPYNEQFF. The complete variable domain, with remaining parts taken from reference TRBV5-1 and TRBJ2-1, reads KAGVTQTPRYLIKTRGQQVTLSCSPISGHRSVSWYQQTPGQGLQFLFEYFSETQRNKGNFPGRFSGRQFSNSRSEMNVSTLELGDSALYLCASSTRGPYNEQFFGPGTRLTVL.

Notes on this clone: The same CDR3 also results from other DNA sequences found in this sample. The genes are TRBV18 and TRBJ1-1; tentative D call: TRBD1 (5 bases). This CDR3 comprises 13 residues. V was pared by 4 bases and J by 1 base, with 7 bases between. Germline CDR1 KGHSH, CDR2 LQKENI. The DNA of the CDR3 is TGTGCCAGCTCACGGGGCGCGAACACTGAAGCTTTCTTT. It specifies CASSRGANTEAFF.

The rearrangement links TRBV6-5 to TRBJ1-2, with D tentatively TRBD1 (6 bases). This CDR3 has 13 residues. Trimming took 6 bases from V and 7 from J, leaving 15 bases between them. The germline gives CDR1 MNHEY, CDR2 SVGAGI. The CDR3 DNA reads TGTGCCAGCAGACCTTGCAGGGGATGTGGCTACACCTTC. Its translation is CASRPCRGCGYTF.

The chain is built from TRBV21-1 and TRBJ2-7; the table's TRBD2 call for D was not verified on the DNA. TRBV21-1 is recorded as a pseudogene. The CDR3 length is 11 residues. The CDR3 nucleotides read TGTGCCAGCACCGTACTCCACGGGGAGTACTTC. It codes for CASTVLHGEYF.

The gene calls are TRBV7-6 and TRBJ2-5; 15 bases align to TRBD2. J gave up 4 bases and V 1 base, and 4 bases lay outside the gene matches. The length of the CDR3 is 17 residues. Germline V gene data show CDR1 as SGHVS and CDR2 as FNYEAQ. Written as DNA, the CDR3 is TGTGCCAGCAGCTTAGTTGGGACTAGCGGGAGGACAGAGACCCAGTACTTC. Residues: CASSLVGTSGRTETQYF.

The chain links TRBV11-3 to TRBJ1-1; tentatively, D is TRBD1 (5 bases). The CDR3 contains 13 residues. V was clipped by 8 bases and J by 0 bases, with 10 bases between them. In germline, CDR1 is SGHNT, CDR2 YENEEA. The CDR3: CASGQQVNTEAFF. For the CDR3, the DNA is TGTGCCAGCGGCCAACAGGTGAACACTGAAGCTTTCTTT.

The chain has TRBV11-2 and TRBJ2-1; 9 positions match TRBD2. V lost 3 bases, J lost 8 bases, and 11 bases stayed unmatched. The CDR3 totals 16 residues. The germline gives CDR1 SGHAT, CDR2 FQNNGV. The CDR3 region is CASSFLRTSAVDEQFF. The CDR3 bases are TGTGCCAGCAGCTTTCTAAGGACTAGCGCCGTGGATGAGCAGTTCTTC.

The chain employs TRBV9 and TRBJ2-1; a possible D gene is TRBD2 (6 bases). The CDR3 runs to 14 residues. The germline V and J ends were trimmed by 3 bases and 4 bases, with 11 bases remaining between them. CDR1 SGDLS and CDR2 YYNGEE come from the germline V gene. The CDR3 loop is CASSDSGTYNEQFF. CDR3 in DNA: TGTGCCAGCAGCGATAGCGGAACTTACAATGAGCAGTTCTTC. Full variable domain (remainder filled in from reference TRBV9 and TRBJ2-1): DSGVTQTPKHLITATGQRVTLRCSPRSGDLSVYWYQQSLDQGLQFLIQYYNGEERAKGNILERFSAQQFPDLHSELNLSSLELGDSALYFCASSDSGTYNEQFFGPGTRLTVL.